Following are 10 T cell receptor beta chains from one sample sequenced in a study of blood T cell repertoires in COVID-19. TCRdb's copy holds only in-frame clones and misses some; the assay was immunoSEQ multiplex PCR. The sample lists about 380,000 clones, more than 85% occurring once. The sample was PBMCs or T cells enriched from blood (not recorded which). These receptors originate from a woman aged 25 to 39 who had recovered from COVID-19.

V gene TRBV10-3 combines with J gene TRBJ1-2; 11 bases map to TRBD1. The CDR3 loop spans 15 amino acids. Germline assignment: CDR1 ENHRY and CDR2 SYGVKD. V shed 3 bases, J shed 4 bases, and the junction held 4 bases outside the gene matches. The CDR3 region is CAISEPGQGAYGYTF. The CDR3 DNA reads as TGTGCCATCAGTGAACCCGGACAGGGGGCCTATGGCTACACCTTC.

The chain uses TRBV24-1 and TRBJ2-7, with D possibly being TRBD1 (7 bases). V was clipped by 0 bases and J by 1 base, with 21 bases between them. The germline CDR1 and CDR2 sequences are KGHDR and SFDVKD. The CDR3 contains 19 residues. CDR3 region: CATSDLPEGGGGLSYEQYF. CDR3 nucleotide sequence: TGTGCCACCAGTGATTTGCCGGAAGGTGGAGGGGGCTTATCCTACGAGCAGTACTTC.

This chain joins TRBV7-2 and TRBJ2-1; 8 bases are shared with TRBD2. With V trimmed by 2 bases and J by 7 bases, 4 bases remained unmatched. This CDR3 region has 14 residues. Germline V gene lookup returns CDR1 SGHTA and CDR2 FQGNSA. The CDR3 nucleotides are TGTGCCAGCAGCTTAACGGGGGGGCAGAATGAGCAGTTCTTC. This codes for CASSLTGGQNEQFF.

This chain connects TRBV10-3 to TRBJ1-3; D call uncertain. The ends were cut back, 4 bases at V and 0 bases at J, with 16 bases in the middle. The germline V gene encodes CDR1 ENHRY and CDR2 SYGVKD. The CDR3 runs 17 residues. CDR3 sequence (DNA): TGTGCCATCAGTGGGGCCCCGGGGAGTCTCTCTGGAAACACCATATATTTT. This encodes CAISGAPGSLSGNTIYF.

V is TRBV30 and J is TRBJ2-7; D is perhaps TRBD2 (6 bases). Germline values: CDR1 GTSNPN, CDR2 SVGIG (reference sequence). The CDR3 spans 11 residues. The CDR3 is CASGGLGEQYF. In DNA, the CDR3 is TGTGCGTCCGGGGGTCTCGGCGAGCAGTACTTC. Full variable domain (outside the CDR3, taken from reference TRBV30 and TRBJ2-7): SQTIHQWPATLVQPVGSPLSLECTVEGTSNPNLYWYRQAAGRGLQLLFYSVGIGQISSEVPQNLSASRPQDRQFILSSKKLLLSDSGFYLCASGGLGEQYFGPGTRLTVT.

This rearrangement joins TRBV5-8 to TRBJ1-6; 8 bases align to TRBD1. V dropped 3 bases and J dropped 7; count of bases not matched to a gene: 3. This CDR3 is built from 14 residues. Germline V gene sequence: CDR1 SGHTS, CDR2 YDEGEE. CDR3 bases: TGTGCCAGCAGCTCCAGGGACAGGAATTCACCCCTCCACTTT. Translating it yields CASSSRDRNSPLHF. Complete variable domain (other parts from reference TRBV5-8 and TRBJ1-6): EAGVTQSPTHLIKTRGQQATLRCSPISGHTSVYWYQQALGLGLQFLLWYDEGEERNRGNFPPRFSGRQFPNYSSELNVNALELEDSALYLCASSSRDRNSPLHFGNGTRLTVT.

About this clone itself: Additional DNA sequences in this sample encode the identical CDR3. V is TRBV9 and J is TRBJ1-3, with 7 positions matching TRBD1. Per germline, CDR1 SGDLS and CDR2 YYNGEE. The CDR3 is made up of 14 amino acids. The V segment lost 3 bases and the J segment 4 bases; nucleotides outside the gene matches: 4. The CDR3 nucleotides read TGTGCCAGCAGCGCCGGGACAGCCGGAAACACCATATATTTT. Its protein product is CASSAGTAGNTIYF. Using reference TRBV9 and TRBJ1-3 for the parts outside the CDR3, the full variable domain is DSGVTQTPKHLITATGQRVTLRCSPRSGDLSVYWYQQSLDQGLQFLIQYYNGEERAKGNILERFSAQQFPDLHSELNLSSLELGDSALYFCASSAGTAGNTIYFGEGSWLTVV.

V gene TRBV5-1 combines with J gene TRBJ1-1, with 9 positions matching TRBD1. Germline trimming cut 1 base from V and 4 bases from J; bases unmatched to any gene: 8. The length of the CDR3 is 16 residues. The germline V gene has CDR1 SGHRS and CDR2 YFSETQ. CDR3 DNA: TGCGCCAGCAGCTTGCGGGACAGGGAGGTAGGCACTGAAGCTTTCTTT. Its translation: CASSLRDREVGTEAFF.

V and J are TRBV10-3 and TRBJ1-1; D perhaps matches TRBD1 (6 bases). V was clipped by 8 bases and J by 3 bases, with 10 bases between them. This CDR3 comprises 12 residues. Germline CDR1 and CDR2: ENHRY and SYGVKD. The CDR3 DNA reads TGTGCCATCCGAGAGGGGGACACTGAAGCTTTCTTT. Translated: CAIREGDTEAFF.

V is TRBV5-6 and J is TRBJ1-1; the match to TRBD1 covers 9 bases. The J segment lost 0 bases and the V segment lost 3 bases, leaving 6 bases of the junction unmatched. The length of the CDR3 is 16 residues. Germline lookup yields CDR1 SGHDT and CDR2 YYEEEE. CDR3 sequence reads: CASSSTTGGVNTEAFF. The CDR3 DNA reads TGTGCCAGCAGCTCTACGACAGGGGGGGTGAACACTGAAGCTTTCTTT.